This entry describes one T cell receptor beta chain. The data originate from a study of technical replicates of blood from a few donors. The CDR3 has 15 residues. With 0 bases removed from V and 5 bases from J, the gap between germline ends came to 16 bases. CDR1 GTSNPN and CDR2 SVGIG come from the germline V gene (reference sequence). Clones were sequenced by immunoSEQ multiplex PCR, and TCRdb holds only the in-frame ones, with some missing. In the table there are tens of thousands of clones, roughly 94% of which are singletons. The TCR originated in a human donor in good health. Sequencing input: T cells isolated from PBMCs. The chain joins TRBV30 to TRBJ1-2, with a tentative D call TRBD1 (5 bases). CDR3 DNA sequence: TGTGCCTGGAGTGTACGGGGCCGGGAGGAGTATGGCTACACCTTC. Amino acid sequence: CAWSVRGREEYGYTF.